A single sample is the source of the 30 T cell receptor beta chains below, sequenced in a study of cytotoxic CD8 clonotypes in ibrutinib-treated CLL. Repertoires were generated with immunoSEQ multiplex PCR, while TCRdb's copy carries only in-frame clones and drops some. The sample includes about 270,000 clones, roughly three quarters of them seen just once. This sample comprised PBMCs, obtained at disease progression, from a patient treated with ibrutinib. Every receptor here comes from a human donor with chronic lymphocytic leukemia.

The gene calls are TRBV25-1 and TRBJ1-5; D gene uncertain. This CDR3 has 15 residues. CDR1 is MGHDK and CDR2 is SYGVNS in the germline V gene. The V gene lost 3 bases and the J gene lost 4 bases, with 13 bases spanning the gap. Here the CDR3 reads CASSEFGGGNQPQHF. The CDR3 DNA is TGTGCCAGCAGTGAGTTCGGAGGAGGAAATCAGCCCCAGCATTTT.

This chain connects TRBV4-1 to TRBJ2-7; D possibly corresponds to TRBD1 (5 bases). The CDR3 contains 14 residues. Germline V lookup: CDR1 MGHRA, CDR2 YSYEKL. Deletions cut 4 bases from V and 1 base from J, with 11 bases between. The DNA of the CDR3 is TGCGCCAGCAGCCCAGACAGCCGATCCTACGAGCAGTACTTC. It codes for CASSPDSRSYEQYF.

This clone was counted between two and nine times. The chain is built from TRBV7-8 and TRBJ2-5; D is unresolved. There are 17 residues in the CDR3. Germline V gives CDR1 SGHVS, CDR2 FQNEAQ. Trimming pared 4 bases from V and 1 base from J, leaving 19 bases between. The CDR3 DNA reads TGTGCCAGCAGCTCCCAGTTGGGAAGGGTGTTCCAAGAGACCCAGTACTTC. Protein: CASSSQLGRVFQETQYF.

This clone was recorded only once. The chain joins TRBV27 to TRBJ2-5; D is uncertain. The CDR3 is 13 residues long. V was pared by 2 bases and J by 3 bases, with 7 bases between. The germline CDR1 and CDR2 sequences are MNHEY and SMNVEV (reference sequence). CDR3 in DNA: TGTGCCAGCAGTTTAACTCCCAAAGAGACCCAGTACTTC. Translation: CASSLTPKETQYF.

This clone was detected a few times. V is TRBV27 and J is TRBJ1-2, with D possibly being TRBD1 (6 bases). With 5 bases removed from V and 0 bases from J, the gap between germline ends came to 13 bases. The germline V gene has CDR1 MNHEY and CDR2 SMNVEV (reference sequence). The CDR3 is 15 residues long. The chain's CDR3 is CASSNLQGSNYGYTF. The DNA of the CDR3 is TGTGCCAGCAGTAATCTACAGGGATCTAACTATGGCTACACCTTC.

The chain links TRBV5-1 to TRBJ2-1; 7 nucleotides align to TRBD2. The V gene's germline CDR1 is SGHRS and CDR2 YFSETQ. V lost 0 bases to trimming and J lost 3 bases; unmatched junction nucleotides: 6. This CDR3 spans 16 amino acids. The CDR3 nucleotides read TGCGCCAGCAGCTTGGACCGGGACTATCTCTACAATGAGCAGTTCTTC. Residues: CASSLDRDYLYNEQFF.

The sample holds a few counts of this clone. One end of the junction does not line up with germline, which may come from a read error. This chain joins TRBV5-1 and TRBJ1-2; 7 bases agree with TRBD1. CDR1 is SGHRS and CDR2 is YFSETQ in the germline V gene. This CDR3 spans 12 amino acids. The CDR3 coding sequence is TGCGCCAGCAGCCACGACGGACAGGCTGCTGTATTC. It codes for CASSHDGQAAVF.

DNA for the CDR3: TGTGCCAGCAGCTCGGCCCTGGGCGCGGCAGATACGCAGTATTTT. Translated, it gives CASSSALGAADTQYF. The chain employs TRBV5-4 and TRBJ2-3; D unresolved. The CDR3 is 15 residues long. The V and J ends lost 3 bases and 4 bases respectively, with 15 bases between them. Germline CDR1 is SGHNT and CDR2 is YYREEE (reference sequence).

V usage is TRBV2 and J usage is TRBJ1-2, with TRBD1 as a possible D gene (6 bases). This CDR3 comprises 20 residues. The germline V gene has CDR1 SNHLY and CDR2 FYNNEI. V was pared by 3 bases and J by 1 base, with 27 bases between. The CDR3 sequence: CASSELRRAQGYILNYGYTF. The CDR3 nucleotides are TGTGCCAGCAGTGAGCTACGGCGCGCCCAGGGGTACATACTTAACTATGGCTACACCTTC.

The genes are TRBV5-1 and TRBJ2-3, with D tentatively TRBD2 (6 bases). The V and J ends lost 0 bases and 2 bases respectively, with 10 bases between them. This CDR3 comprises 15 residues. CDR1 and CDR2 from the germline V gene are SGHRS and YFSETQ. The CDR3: CASSLGGLNTDTQYF. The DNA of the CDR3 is TGCGCCAGCAGCTTGGGGGGACTCAACACAGATACGCAGTATTTT.

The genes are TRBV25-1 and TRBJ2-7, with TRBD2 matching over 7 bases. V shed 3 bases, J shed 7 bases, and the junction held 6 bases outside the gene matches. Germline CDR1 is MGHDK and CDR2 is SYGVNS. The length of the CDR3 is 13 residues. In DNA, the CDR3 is TGTGCCAGCAGTGAGGGGGGGAAAGGGGAGCAGTACTTC. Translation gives CASSEGGKGEQYF.

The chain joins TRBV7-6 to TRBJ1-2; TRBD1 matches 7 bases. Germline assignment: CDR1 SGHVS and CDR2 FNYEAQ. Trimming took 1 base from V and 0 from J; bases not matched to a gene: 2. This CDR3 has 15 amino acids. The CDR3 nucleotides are TGTGCCAGCAGCTTAGAGGGGGCATCTAACTATGGCTACACCTTC. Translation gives CASSLEGASNYGYTF.

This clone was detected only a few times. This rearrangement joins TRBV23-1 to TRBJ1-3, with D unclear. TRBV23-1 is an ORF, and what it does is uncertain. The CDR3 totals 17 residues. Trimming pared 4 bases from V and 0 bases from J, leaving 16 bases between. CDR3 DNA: TGCGCCAGCAGTCCCCCCCTCACTACTGTCTCTGGAAACACCATATATTTT. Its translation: CASSPPLTTVSGNTIYF.

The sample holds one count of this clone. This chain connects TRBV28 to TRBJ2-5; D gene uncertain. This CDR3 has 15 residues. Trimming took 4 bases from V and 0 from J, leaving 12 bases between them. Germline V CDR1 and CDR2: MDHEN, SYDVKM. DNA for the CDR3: TGTGCCAGCAGTTCCTTGAGACGGGACCAAGAGACCCAGTACTTC. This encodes CASSSLRRDQETQYF.

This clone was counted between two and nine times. The CDR3 nucleotides read TGCGCCAGCAGCCAAGACCGGACAGGGCACACCTTC. This sequence encodes CASSQDRTGHTF. This sequence joins TRBV4-3 and TRBJ1-2; TRBD1 aligns across 8 bases. CDR3 length equals 12 residues. Trimming at V came to 0 bases and at J to 12 bases, leaving 3 bases not matched to a gene. The V gene's germline CDR1 is LGHNA and CDR2 YSLEER.

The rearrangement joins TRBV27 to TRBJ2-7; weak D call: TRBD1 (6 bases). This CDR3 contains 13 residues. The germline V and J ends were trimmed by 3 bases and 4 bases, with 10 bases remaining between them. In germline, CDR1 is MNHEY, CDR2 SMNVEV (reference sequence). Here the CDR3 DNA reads TGTGCCAGCAGTTTCCTCGACAGGTACGAGCAGTACTTC. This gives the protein CASSFLDRYEQYF.

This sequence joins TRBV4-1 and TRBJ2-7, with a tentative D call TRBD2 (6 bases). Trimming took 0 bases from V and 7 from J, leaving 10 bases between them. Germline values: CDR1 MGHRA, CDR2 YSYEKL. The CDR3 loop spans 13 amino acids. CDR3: CASSQDGGGEQYF. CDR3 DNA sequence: TGCGCCAGCAGCCAAGATGGGGGAGGTGAGCAGTACTTC.

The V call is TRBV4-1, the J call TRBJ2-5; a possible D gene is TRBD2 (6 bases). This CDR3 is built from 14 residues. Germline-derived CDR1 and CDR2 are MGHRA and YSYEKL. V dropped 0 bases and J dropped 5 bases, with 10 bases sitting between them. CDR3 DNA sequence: TGCGCCAGCAGCCAAGATGGGAGGAGGGAGACCCAGTACTTC. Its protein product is CASSQDGRRETQYF.

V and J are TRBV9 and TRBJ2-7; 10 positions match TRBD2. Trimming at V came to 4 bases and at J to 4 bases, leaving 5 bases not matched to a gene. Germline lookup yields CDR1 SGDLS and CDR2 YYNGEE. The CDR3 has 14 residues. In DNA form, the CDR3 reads TGTGCCAGCAGCCCTAGCGGGAGACATTACGAGCAGTACTTC. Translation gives CASSPSGRHYEQYF.

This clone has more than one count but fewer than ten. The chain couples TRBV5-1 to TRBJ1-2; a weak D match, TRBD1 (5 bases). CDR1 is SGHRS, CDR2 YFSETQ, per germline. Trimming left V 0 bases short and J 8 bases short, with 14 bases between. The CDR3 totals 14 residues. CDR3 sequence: CASSLELPGRGYTF. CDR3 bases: TGCGCCAGCAGCTTGGAATTACCGGGGCGCGGCTACACCTTC.

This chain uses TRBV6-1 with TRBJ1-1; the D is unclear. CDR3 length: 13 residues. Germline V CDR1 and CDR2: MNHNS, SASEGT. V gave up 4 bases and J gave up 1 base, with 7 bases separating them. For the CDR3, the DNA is TGTGCCAGCAGTGCATCGTCGAACACTGAAGCTTTCTTT. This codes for CASSASSNTEAFF.

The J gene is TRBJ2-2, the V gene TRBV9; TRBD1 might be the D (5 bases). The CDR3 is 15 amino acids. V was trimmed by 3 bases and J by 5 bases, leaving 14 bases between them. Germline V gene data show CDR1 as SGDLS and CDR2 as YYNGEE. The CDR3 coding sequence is TGTGCCAGCAGCGATGCGACAGACCCAACCGGGGAGCTGTTTTTT. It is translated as CASSDATDPTGELFF.

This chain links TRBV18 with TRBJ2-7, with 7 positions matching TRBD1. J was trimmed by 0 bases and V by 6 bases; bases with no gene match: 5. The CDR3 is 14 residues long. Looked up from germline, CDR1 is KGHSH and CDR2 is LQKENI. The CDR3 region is CASSWGQTSYEQYF. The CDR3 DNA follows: TGTGCCAGCTCTTGGGGACAGACCTCCTACGAGCAGTACTTC.

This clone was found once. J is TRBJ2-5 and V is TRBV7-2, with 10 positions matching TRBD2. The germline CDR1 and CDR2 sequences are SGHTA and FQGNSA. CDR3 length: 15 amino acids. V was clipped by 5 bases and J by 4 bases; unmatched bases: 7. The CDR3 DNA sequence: TGTGCCAGCAGCCTGAGCGGGGGGGCCGGAGAGACCCAGTACTTC. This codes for CASSLSGGAGETQYF.

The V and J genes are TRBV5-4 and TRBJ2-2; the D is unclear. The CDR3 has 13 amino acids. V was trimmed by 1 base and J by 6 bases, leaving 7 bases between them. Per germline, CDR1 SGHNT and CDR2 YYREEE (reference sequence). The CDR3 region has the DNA TGTGCCAGCAGCTTGACCCGGTCCGGGGAGCTGTTTTTT. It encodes CASSLTRSGELFF.

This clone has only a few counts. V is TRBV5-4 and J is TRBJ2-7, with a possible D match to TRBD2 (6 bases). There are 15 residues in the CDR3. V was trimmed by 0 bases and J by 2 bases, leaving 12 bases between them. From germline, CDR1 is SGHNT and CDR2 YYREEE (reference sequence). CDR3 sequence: CASSLGLANTYEQYF. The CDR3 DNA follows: TGTGCCAGCAGCTTGGGGCTAGCGAATACCTACGAGCAGTACTTC.

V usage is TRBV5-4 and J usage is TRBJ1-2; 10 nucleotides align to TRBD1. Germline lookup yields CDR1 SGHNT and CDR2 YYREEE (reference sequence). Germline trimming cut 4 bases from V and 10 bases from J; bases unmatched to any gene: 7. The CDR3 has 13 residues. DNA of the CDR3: TGTGCCAGCAGCGGAGGGACAGGGGAGGACTACACCTTC. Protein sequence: CASSGGTGEDYTF. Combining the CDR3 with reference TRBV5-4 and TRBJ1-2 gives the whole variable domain ETGVTQSPTHLIKTRGQQVTLRCSSQSGHNTVSWYQQALGQGPQFIFQYYREEENGRGNFPPRFSGLQFPNYSSELNVNALELDDSALYLCASSGGTGEDYTFGSGTRLTVV.

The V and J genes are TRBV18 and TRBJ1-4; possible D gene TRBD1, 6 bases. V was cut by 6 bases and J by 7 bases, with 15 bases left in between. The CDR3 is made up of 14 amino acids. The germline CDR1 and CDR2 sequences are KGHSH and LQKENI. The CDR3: CASSPTGGGEKLFF. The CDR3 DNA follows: TGTGCCAGCTCGCCGACAGGAGGAGGTGAAAAACTGTTTTTT.

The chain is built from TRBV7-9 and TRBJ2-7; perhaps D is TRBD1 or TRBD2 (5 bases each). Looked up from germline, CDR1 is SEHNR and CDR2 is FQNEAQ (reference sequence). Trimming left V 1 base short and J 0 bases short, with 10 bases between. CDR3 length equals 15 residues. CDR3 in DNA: TGTGCCAGCAGCTTAGGGGACGTGGGCTCCTACGAGCAGTACTTC. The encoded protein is CASSLGDVGSYEQYF.

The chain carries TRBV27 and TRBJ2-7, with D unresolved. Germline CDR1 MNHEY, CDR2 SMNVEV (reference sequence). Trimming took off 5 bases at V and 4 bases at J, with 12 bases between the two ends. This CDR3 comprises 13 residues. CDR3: CASSQFHSYEQYF. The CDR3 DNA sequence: TGTGCCAGCAGTCAATTCCATAGTTACGAGCAGTACTTC.